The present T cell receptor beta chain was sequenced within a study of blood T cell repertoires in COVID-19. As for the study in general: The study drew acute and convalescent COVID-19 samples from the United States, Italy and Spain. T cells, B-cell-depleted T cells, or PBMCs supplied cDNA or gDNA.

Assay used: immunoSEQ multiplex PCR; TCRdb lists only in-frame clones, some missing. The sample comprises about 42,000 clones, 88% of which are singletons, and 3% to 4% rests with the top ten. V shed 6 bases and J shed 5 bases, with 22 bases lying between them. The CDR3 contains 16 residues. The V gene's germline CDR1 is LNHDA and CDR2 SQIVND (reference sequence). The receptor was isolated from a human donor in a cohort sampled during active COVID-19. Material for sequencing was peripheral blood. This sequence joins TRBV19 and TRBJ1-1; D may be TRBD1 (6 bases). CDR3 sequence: CASSWRTERPRTEAFF. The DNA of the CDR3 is TGTGCCAGTAGCTGGAGGACAGAGCGTCCTAGGACTGAAGCTTTCTTT.